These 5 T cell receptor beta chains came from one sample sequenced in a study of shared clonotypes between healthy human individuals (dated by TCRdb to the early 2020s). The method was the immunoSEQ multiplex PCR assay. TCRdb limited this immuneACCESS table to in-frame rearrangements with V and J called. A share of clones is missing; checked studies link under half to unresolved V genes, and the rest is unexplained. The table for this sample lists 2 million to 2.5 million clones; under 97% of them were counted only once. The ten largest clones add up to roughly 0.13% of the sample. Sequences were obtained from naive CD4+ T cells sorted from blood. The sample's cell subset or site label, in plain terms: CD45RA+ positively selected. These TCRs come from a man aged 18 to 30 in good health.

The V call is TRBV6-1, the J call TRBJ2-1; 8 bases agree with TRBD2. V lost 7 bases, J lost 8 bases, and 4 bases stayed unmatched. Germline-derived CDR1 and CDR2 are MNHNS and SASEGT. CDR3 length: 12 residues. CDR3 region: CASKISGDEQFF. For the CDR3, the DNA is TGTGCCAGCAAGATTAGCGGGGATGAGCAGTTCTTC.

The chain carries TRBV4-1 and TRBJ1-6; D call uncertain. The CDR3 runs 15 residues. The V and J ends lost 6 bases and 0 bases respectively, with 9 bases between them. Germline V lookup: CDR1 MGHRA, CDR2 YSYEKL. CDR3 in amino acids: CASSEEVSYNSPLHF. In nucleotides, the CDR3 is TGCGCCAGCAGTGAGGAGGTCTCCTATAATTCACCCCTCCACTTT.

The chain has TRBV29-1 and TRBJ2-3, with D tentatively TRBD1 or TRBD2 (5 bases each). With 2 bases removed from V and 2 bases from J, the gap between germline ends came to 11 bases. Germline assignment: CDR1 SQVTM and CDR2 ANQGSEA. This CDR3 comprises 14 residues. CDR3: CSVEPGQSTDTQYF. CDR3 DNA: TGCAGCGTTGAACCGGGGCAATCCACAGATACGCAGTATTTT.

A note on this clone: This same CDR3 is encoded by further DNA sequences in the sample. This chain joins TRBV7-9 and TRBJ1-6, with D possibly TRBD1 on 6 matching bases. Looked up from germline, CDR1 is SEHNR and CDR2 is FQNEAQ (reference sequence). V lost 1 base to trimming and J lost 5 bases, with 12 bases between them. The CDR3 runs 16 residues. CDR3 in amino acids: CASSLGGTGNNSPLHF. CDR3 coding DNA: TGTGCCAGCAGCTTAGGAGGAACAGGGAATAATTCACCCCTCCACTTT.

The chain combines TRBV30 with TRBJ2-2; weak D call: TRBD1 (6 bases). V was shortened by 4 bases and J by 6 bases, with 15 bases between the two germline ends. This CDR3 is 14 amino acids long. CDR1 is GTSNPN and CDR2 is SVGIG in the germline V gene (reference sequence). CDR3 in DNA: TGTGCCTGGAACCGGGACACCGGATCCGGGGAGCTGTTTTTT. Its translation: CAWNRDTGSGELFF.